The 2 T cell receptor beta chains below were found in one sample sequenced in a study of identical twins. TCRdb recomputed calls from the 5' RACE reads with MiXCR, one row per CDR3 protein. The sample lists 350,000 to 600,000 distinct CDR3 sequences, approximately 15% seen once, with approximately 0.52% in the top ten. The data also belong to a second study, concerning yellow fever vaccine responses in identical twins.

Sequencing input: CD4+ T cells sorted from blood. The source of these receptors is a woman under 30 in good health.

This clonotype has a handful of counts. This sequence joins TRBV7-9 and TRBJ2-1, with 7 bases identical to TRBD2. Germline V lookup: CDR1 SEHNR, CDR2 FQNEAQ (reference sequence). This CDR3 spans 12 amino acids. The V and J ends lost 5 bases and 14 bases, in that order; junction bases with no gene match: 9. The CDR3 loop reads CASSLGGTPEFF. The DNA of the CDR3 is TGTGCCAGCAGCCTGGGGGGGACTCCGGAGTTCTTC.

This clonotype was seen more than once but under ten times. The J gene is TRBJ2-5, the V gene TRBV5-6; D is perhaps TRBD1 (6 bases). The V gene's germline CDR1 is SGHDT and CDR2 YYEEEE. This CDR3 comprises 13 residues. V was clipped by 4 bases and J by 5 bases, with 12 bases between them. The CDR3 loop reads CASSPRGTETQYF. CDR3 sequence (DNA): TGTGCCAGCAGCCCCAGGGGAACGGAGACCCAGTACTTC.